This TCR beta chain originates from a study of T cell clonality in common variable immunodeficiency. General study findings and limits: In common variable immunodeficiency, TCR beta chains reportedly carried fewer deletions and N-nucleotide insertions.

At least ten counts were recorded for this clone. Its antigen is unidentified. The observed sequence ends 3 residues before the CDR3 terminus, with the missing tail filled in from the germline J gene. This CDR3 spans 14 amino acids. Germline lookup yields CDR1 SNHLY and CDR2 FYNNEI. V was clipped by 5 bases and J by 7 bases, with 16 bases between them. Here immunoSEQ multiplex PCR was the method, and the copy in TCRdb shows in-frame clones only, minus some. The counts give about 47,000 clones, none of them seen only once; 2% to 2.5% is held by the top ten. Sequencing was carried out using peripheral blood mononuclear cells. The receptor comes from a person aged 18 to 69 in good health. This rearrangement joins TRBV2 to TRBJ2-3; D is possibly TRBD2 (6 bases). The CDR3 bases that were read are TGTGCCAGCAGTCTTTGGACGGCGGGGAATACG. This gives the protein CASSLWTAGNT. The complete CDR3 reads CASSLWTAGNTQYF.